The present TCR beta chain was sequenced within a study of T cell responses to AZD1222 COVID-19 vaccine. Profiled with immunoSEQ multiplex PCR; TCRdb holds only in-frame clones, not every one. Of some 180,000 clones in the sample, 85% to 95% were seen once. The CDR3 length is 15 residues. V was trimmed by 4 bases and J by 6 bases, leaving 18 bases between them. CDR1 and CDR2 from the germline V gene are SEHNR and FQNEAQ (reference sequence). The sequences come from peripheral blood, collected on day 0 of AZD1222 vaccination. This rearrangement joins TRBV7-9 to TRBJ1-1; D may be TRBD1 (5 bases). The receptor was derived from an adult in good health. CDR3 in amino acids: CASSSPGERGAEAFF. The CDR3 DNA reads as TGTGCCAGCAGCTCCCCGGGGGAGAGAGGAGCTGAAGCTTTCTTT.